These T cell receptor beta chains were read from a single sample in a study of memory CD4+ T cells and cytomegalovirus serostatus. Profiling relied on immunoSEQ multiplex PCR, and the TCRdb table lists in-frame clones only, not all of them. Of just under 95,000 clones in the sample, approximately 80% were seen once. Sequenced material: memory CD4+ T cells from blood. These receptors were taken from an adult in good health and CMV-seropositive. The CDR3 runs from the conserved cysteine through the conserved F or W. The D gene is left open where the match is weak. Clone size is stated in some rows and not others, as once, few, many or a class when expanded.

>TRBV5-5|.|TRBD1|TRBJ2-2
TGTGCCAGCAACCAGGGGGAAAACACCGGGGAGCTGTTTTTT
CASNQGENTGELFF
>TRBV6-6|.|.|TRBJ1-5
TGTGCCAGCAGTTACTTCCAGGGTGCCTCTCAGCCCCAGCATTTT
CASSYFQGASQPQHF
>TRBV28|.|TRBD2|TRBJ2-1
TGTGCCAGCAGTTCCCCGGGACTAGCGAGGAGCTCCTACAATGAGCAGTTCTTC
CASSSPGLARSSYNEQFF
>TRBV4-3|.|.|TRBJ2-3
TGCGCCAGCAGCCAAGACGGTCTGGGAGGGGGTACGCAGTATTTT
CASSQDGLGGGTQYF
>TRBV5-1|.|.|TRBJ2-5
TGCGCCAGTACCCCTGGGAGTACCCAAGAGACCCAGTACTTC
CASTPGSTQETQYF
>TRBV2|.|TRBD1|TRBJ2-7
TGTGCCAGCGGTAAGGAACAGGGGGGCGAGCAGTACTTC
CASGKEQGGEQYF
>TRBV19|few|.|TRBJ1-2
TGTGCCAGTAGATCGGGTTTCGCTAACTATGGCTACACCTTC
CASRSGFANYGYTF
>TRBV5-1|.|TRBD2|TRBJ2-7
TGCGCCAGCAGCGAACTAGCGGACTACGAGCAGTACTTC
CASSELADYEQYF
>TRBV5-4|.|.|TRBJ2-1
TGTGCCAGCAGCTTTGACCCAGGGAGGTCCTACAATGAGCAGTTCTTC
CASSFDPGRSYNEQFF
>TRBV11-2|.|.|TRBJ2-3
TGTGCCAGCAGCTTCAGGGCAGGATTCCTCACAGATACGCAGTATTTT
CASSFRAGFLTDTQYF
>TRBV19|.|TRBD2|TRBJ2-7
TGTGCCAGCAAACCTAGCGGGGACCAATACGAGCAGTACTTC
CASKPSGDQYEQYF
>TRBV4-3|.|TRBD2|TRBJ2-3
TGCGCCAGCAGCCAAAGCTGGGGGCGGGAGGGGGTTGCAGATACGCAGTATTTT
CASSQSWGREGVADTQYF
>TRBV2|.|.|TRBJ1-1
TGTGCCAGCACAGGGCAATTCGGGAACACTGAAGCTTTCTTT
CASTGQFGNTEAFF
>TRBV5-6|.|.|TRBJ2-2
TGTGCCAGCAGCTTGGGCAGGCTGAACACCGGGGAGCTGTTTTTT
CASSLGRLNTGELFF
>TRBV19|.|TRBD2|TRBJ2-5
TGTGCCAGTAGTATAGGGTTACTAGCGGGAGGAGAGACCCAGTACTTC
CASSIGLLAGGETQYF
>TRBV29-1|.|TRBD2|TRBJ2-3
TGCAGCGTTATGACTAGCGGGAGAGATACGCAGTATTTT
CSVMTSGRDTQYF
>TRBV29-1|.|.|TRBJ2-3
TGCAGCGTTGGCCCACAGGGCAACCCCACAGATACGCAGTATTTT
CSVGPQGNPTDTQYF
>TRBV2|.|TRBD1|TRBJ1-6
TGTGCCAGCAGACCGACAGGACAGGGGGCATTATCACCCCTCCACTTT
CASRPTGQGALSPLHF
>TRBV27|.|TRBD2|TRBJ2-2
TGTGCCAGCAGTTTACGCGGGAGGGCCTTCGAGGACACCGGGGAGCTGTTTTTT
CASSLRGRAFEDTGELFF
>TRBV6-5|.|.|TRBJ2-3
TGTGCCAGCAGTGCGGGACGGCGCACAGATACGCAGTATTTT
CASSAGRRTDTQYF
>TRBV28|.|.|TRBJ2-3
TGTGCCAGTATCCGGTCTAGCACAGATACGCAGTATTTT
CASIRSSTDTQYF
>TRBV7-9|once|.|TRBJ1-4
TGTGCCAGCAGCTTAGCGTCAACGGAAAAACTGTTTTTT
CASSLASTEKLFF
>TRBV5-6|.|.|TRBJ1-5
TGTGCCAGCAGCTTGACGGGAGGGCAGCCCCAGCATTTT
CASSLTGGQPQHF
>TRBV5-1|.|.|TRBJ1-1
TGCGCCAGCAGCTTGGACCGGACGAACATGAACACTGAAGCTTTCTTT
CASSLDRTNMNTEAFF
>TRBV5-4|.|.|TRBJ2-3
TGTGCCAGCAGCTTGAGAACAGGGAGCACAGATACGCAGTATTTT
CASSLRTGSTDTQYF
>TRBV2|.|.|TRBJ2-5
TGTGCCAGCAGTGGAGGAAGGGCTTTGGGAGAGACCCAGTACTTC
CASSGGRALGETQYF
>TRBV29-1|.|.|TRBJ2-5
TGCAGCGTTGAAGATCTTAGGGGTTCTCCACAAGAGACCCAGTACTTC
CSVEDLRGSPQETQYF
>TRBV7-9|.|.|TRBJ1-3
TGTGCCAGCAGCGCCTCCGGGGGTTTAAACACCATATATTTT
CASSASGGLNTIYF
>TRBV5-1|once|.|TRBJ1-4
TGCGCCAGCAGCAGGGAGTTTAGTGAAAAACTGTTTTTT
CASSREFSEKLFF
>TRBV4-2|.|TRBD2|TRBJ2-1
TGTGCCAGCAGCCAAGATACTAGCGGGGTCGCCTACAATGAGCAGTTCTTC
CASSQDTSGVAYNEQFF
>TRBV5-4|.|.|TRBJ1-1
TGTGCCAGCAGCCTCGGGACGGACTACGACCGGGCTTTCTTT
CASSLGTDYDRAFF
>TRBV15|.|.|TRBJ2-6
TGTGCCACCAGCAGAGACAGATTAGGGGGTATACTAGCTGGGGCCAACGTCCTGACTTTC
CATSRDRLGGILAGANVLTF
>TRBV7-2|once|.|TRBJ2-7
TGTGCCAGCAGCTTCCAACTCACAGGAGAGTACGAGCAGTACTTC
CASSFQLTGEYEQYF